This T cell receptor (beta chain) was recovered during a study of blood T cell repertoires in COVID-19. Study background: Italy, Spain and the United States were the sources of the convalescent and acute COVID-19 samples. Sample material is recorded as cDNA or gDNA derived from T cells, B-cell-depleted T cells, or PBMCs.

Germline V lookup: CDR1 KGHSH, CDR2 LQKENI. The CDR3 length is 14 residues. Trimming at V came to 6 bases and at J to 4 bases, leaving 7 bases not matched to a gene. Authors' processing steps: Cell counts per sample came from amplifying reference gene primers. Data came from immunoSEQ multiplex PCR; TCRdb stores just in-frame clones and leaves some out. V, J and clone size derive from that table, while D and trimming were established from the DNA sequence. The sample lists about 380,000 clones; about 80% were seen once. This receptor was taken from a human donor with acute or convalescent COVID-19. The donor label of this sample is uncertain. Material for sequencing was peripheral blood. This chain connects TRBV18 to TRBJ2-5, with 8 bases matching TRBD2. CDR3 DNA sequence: TGTGCCAGCTCGACGGGAGGGGCCGGAGAGACCCAGTACTTC. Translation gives CASSTGGAGETQYF.